Shown below are 8 T cell receptor beta chains from a single sample sequenced in a study of blood T cell repertoires in COVID-19. TCRdb keeps only in-frame clones here, not all; method: immunoSEQ multiplex PCR. Of about 94,000 clones listed, about 87% were seen once; the top ten hold 7.4%. Sequencing was performed on peripheral blood. These receptors were obtained from a human donor with acute or convalescent COVID-19. The donor label of this sample is uncertain.

The CDR3 sequence: CASSLSLRPSGGALGELFF. For the CDR3, the DNA is TGTGCCAGCAGTTTATCCCTCCGCCCCAGCGGGGGGGCCCTCGGGGAGCTGTTTTTT. The V and J genes are TRBV28 and TRBJ2-2, with 10 bases fitting TRBD2. J gave up 7 bases and V 1 base, and 15 bases lay outside the gene matches. Per germline, CDR1 MDHEN and CDR2 SYDVKM. CDR3 length: 19 amino acids.

The rearrangement links TRBV6-5 to TRBJ1-3; D is ambiguous. V was cut by 7 bases and J by 1 base, with 11 bases left in between. Per the germline V gene, CDR1 is MNHEY and CDR2 is SVGAGI. The CDR3 extends over 14 amino acids. CDR3 DNA sequence: TGTGCCAGCACTCTACAGATATCTGGAAACACCATATATTTT. Translating it yields CASTLQISGNTIYF.

The chain couples TRBV6-2 or TRBV6-3 to TRBJ2-7; D possibly corresponds to TRBD1 (6 bases). V was pared by 3 bases and J by 5 bases, with 14 bases between. Per the germline V gene, CDR1 is MNHEY and CDR2 is SVGEGT. The CDR3 is made up of 14 amino acids. CDR3 in amino acids: CASSYNQGPNEQYF. In DNA, the CDR3 is TGTGCCAGCAGTTATAACCAGGGGCCAAACGAGCAGTACTTC.

This sequence joins TRBV30 and TRBJ1-3, with D possibly matching TRBD1 (5 bases). V was pared by 2 bases and J by 4 bases, with 9 bases between. Looked up from germline, CDR1 is GTSNPN and CDR2 is SVGIG (reference sequence). CDR3 length equals 13 residues. As DNA, the CDR3 is TGTGCCTGGAGTCGCGGGGCGGGAAACACCATATATTTT. As protein: CAWSRGAGNTIYF.

The genes are TRBV3-1 (or the pseudogene TRBV3-2) and TRBJ1-3; no definite D call. This CDR3 has 16 residues. V was clipped by 2 bases and J by 0 bases, with 11 bases between them. Germline V lookup: CDR1 LGHDT, CDR2 YNNKEL (reference sequence). CDR3 region: CASSQLVRVSGNTIYF. CDR3 nucleotides: TGTGCCAGCAGCCAACTTGTGCGGGTCTCTGGAAACACCATATATTTT.

The chain recombines TRBV7-3 with TRBJ1-6; the match to TRBD1 covers 9 bases. CDR3 size: 16 residues. With 5 bases clipped from V and 1 base from J, the junction kept 3 bases outside the gene matches. Germline-derived CDR1 and CDR2 are SGHTA and FQGTGA. The CDR3 nucleotides are TGTGCCAGCAGCCGGGACAGGGCGTCCTATAATTCACCCCTCCACTTT. Amino acids: CASSRDRASYNSPLHF.

This clone was counted a single time. The chain combines TRBV7-2 with TRBJ1-4; tentative D call: TRBD1 (6 bases). Deletions cut 3 bases from V and 7 bases from J, with 18 bases between. The CDR3 covers 16 residues. The germline CDR1 and CDR2 sequences are SGHTA and FQGNSA. The CDR3 DNA reads TGTGCCAGCAGCTTCCTACAGGGTCGGGGGGCTGAAAAACTGTTTTTT. This translates into CASSFLQGRGAEKLFF. Based on the CDR3 plus reference TRBV7-2 and TRBJ1-4, the full variable domain is GAGVSQSPSNKVTEKGKDVELRCDPISGHTALYWYRQSLGQGLEFLIYFQGNSAPDKSGLPSDRFSAERTGGSVSTLTIQRTQQEDSAVYLCASSFLQGRGAEKLFFGSGTQLSVL.

The chain carries TRBV27 and TRBJ2-1; 13 nucleotides agree with TRBD2. With V trimmed by 6 bases and J by 4 bases, 9 bases remained unmatched. The V gene's germline CDR1 is MNHEY and CDR2 SMNVEV (reference sequence). The CDR3 consists of 17 residues. The CDR3 reads CASRARGTSGAYNEQFF. In DNA, the CDR3 is TGTGCCAGCAGGGCGAGAGGGACTAGCGGGGCTTACAATGAGCAGTTCTTC.